This T cell receptor (beta chain) emerged from a study of Ad26.COV2.S vaccination and SARS-CoV-2 variants. Study summary: Sample donor was a member of the COV1001 Ad26.COV2.S trial arm. Intramuscular Ad26.COV2.S doses were given once or twice, 56 days apart.

Germline CDR1 is SGHNT and CDR2 is YYREEE (reference sequence). J gave up 3 bases and V 9 bases, and 11 bases lay outside the gene matches. The CDR3 totals 15 residues. The assay was immunoSEQ multiplex PCR, and TCRdb's table has in-frame clones only and misses some. The profile shows around 450,000 clones, 89% of them singletons. The treatment: roughly 20 received Ad26.COV2.S at low or high dose, single or two shots; a few received placebo; per-sample allocation not given. Material that was analyzed had been drawn on day 63 after the first vaccine or placebo injection. This clone was observed once. The clonotype originates from a person aged 18 to 59 who received the Ad26.COV2.S COVID-19 vaccine or a placebo. The sequences come from peripheral blood, collected in a trial of Ad26.COV2.S vaccine versus placebo. The rearrangement uses TRBV5-4 and TRBJ2-7, with 11 bases lining up with TRBD1. DNA for the CDR3: TGTGCCATAAAGACCGGGACAGGGGGAGACTACGAGCAGTACTTC. Protein sequence: CAIKTGTGGDYEQYF.